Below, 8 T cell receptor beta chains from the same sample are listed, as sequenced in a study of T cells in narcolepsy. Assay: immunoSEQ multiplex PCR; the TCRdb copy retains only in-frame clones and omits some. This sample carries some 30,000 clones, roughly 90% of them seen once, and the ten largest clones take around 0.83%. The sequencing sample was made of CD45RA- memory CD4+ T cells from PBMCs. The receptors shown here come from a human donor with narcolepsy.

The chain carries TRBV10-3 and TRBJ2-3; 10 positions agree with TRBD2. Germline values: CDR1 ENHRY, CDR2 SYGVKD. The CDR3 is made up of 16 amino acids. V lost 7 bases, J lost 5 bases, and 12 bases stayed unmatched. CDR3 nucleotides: TGTGCCATCAACCAGCGGGGGGGCCACAATGGAGATACGCAGTATTTT. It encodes CAINQRGGHNGDTQYF.

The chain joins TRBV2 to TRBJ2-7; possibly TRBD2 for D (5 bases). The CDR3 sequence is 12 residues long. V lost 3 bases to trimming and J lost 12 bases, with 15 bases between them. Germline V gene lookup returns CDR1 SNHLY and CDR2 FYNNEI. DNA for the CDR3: TGTGCCAGCAGTGAGGACTCGACTACCCTGTACTTC. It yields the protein CASSEDSTTLYF. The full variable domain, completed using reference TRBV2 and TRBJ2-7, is EPEVTQTPSHQVTQMGQEVILRCVPISNHLYFYWYRQILGQKVEFLVSFYNNEISEKSEIFDDQFSVERPDGSNFTLKIRSTKLEDSAMYFCASSEDSTTLYFGPGTRLTVT.

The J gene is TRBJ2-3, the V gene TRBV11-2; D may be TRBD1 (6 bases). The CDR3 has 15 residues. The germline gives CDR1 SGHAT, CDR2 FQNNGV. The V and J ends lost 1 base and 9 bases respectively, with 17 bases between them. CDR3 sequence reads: CASSLADSSQGTQYF. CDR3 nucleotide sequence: TGTGCCAGCAGCTTAGCGGACAGCTCACAGGGCACGCAGTATTTT.

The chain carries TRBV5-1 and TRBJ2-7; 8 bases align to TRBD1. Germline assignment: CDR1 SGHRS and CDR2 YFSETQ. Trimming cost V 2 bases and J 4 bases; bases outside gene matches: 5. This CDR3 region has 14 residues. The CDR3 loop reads CASSFRTGSYEQYF. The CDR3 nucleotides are TGCGCCAGCAGCTTTCGGACAGGGTCTTACGAGCAGTACTTC.

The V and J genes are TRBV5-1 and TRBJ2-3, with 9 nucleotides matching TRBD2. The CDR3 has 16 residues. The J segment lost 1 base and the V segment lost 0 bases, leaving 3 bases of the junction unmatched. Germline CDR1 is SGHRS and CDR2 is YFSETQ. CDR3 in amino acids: CASSLVAGEGTDTQYF. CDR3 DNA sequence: TGCGCCAGCAGCTTGGTAGCGGGAGAGGGCACAGATACGCAGTATTTT.

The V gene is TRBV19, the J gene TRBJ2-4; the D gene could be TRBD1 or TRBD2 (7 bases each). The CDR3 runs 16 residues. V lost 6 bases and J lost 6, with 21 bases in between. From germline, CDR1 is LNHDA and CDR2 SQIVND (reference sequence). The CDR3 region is CASRGLRQGSGNIQYF. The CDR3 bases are TGTGCCAGTAGGGGACTAAGACAGGGCTCAGGAAACATTCAGTACTTC.

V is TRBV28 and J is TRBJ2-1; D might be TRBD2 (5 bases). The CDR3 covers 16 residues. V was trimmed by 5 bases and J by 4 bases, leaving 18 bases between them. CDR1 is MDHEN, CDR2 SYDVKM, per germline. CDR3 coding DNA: TGTGCCAGCAGTCCCCTAGGGAGACCTGGATACAATGAGCAGTTCTTC. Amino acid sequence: CASSPLGRPGYNEQFF.

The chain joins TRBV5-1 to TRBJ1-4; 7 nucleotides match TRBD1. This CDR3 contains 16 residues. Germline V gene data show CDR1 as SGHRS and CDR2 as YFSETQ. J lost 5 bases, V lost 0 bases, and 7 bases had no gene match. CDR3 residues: CASSLGGQARNEKLFF. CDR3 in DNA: TGCGCCAGCAGCTTGGGTGGACAGGCCAGAAATGAAAAACTGTTTTTT.